The entry below gives a single TCR beta chain sequence along with its context. The sample originates from a study of cytomegalovirus exposure and HLA in healthy donors. Trimming removed 5 bases at V and 4 bases at J, with 14 bases between. Germline CDR1 reads MDHEN; CDR2 reads SYDVKM. CDR3 length: 14 residues. Researchers ran the PCR with 60 Vbeta and 13 Jbeta primers. Profiling relied on immunoSEQ multiplex PCR, and the TCRdb table lists in-frame clones only, not all of them. The sample has some 150,000 clones; approximately 78% are singletons. The sequenced sample was PBMCs. The V gene is TRBV28, the J gene TRBJ1-1; a weak D match, TRBD1 (6 bases). This TCR came from a woman in her forties or fifties in good health and CMV-seropositive. This chain's CDR3 is CASSTQGRSTEAFF. CDR3 nucleotide sequence: TGTGCCAGCAGTACCCAGGGGAGAAGCACTGAAGCTTTCTTT.